The 9 T cell receptor beta chains reported below all come from one sample, sequenced in a study of blood T cell repertoires in COVID-19 (dated by TCRdb to the early 2020s). Libraries were built with the immunoSEQ multiplex PCR assay. In its TCRdb copy, this immuneACCESS table keeps in-frame sequences only and misses some clones. Where compared with another copy, unresolved V genes explain less than half of these, and the others have no known cause. The sample includes about 160,000 clones, with 70% to 90% observed a single time. The ten largest make up roughly 3.5% of the sample. Source material: peripheral blood. The receptor source for this set is a man aged 65-85 years with acute or convalescent COVID-19.

This chain uses TRBV6-1 with TRBJ2-5; 7 positions match TRBD1. Germline CDR1 MNHNS, CDR2 SASEGT. There are 15 residues in the CDR3. After removal of 3 bases from V and 0 bases from J, the junction contained 4 bases not matched to a gene. CDR3 in amino acids: CASSDPTGYQETQYF. Written as DNA, the CDR3 is TGTGCCAGCAGTGACCCGACAGGGTACCAAGAGACCCAGTACTTC.

This clone came up once. J is TRBJ2-2 and V is TRBV10-3; TRBD2 matches at 9 bases. Germline CDR1 reads ENHRY; CDR2 reads SYGVKD. This CDR3 has 17 amino acids. Germline trimming cut 4 bases from V and 0 bases from J; bases unmatched to any gene: 6. This CDR3 is CAISVGVAGANTGELFF. CDR3 in DNA: TGTGCCATCAGTGTTGGGGTAGCGGGGGCGAACACCGGGGAGCTGTTTTTT.

Note on this clone: Other DNA sequences of this sample code for an identical CDR3. The J gene is TRBJ2-3, the V gene TRBV7-8; D is ambiguous. V was shortened by 5 bases and J by 5 bases, with 8 bases between the two germline ends. Germline CDR1 SGHVS, CDR2 FQNEAQ. The CDR3 sequence is 12 residues long. CDR3 coding DNA: TGTGCCAGCAGCCCAAGAGGAGATACGCAGTATTTT. Translating it yields CASSPRGDTQYF.

The chain carries TRBV4-3 and TRBJ1-2; unclear D gene. The CDR3 length is 15 residues. From germline, CDR1 is LGHNA and CDR2 YSLEER. The V end was cut by 0 bases, the J end by 7 bases, with 15 bases between. Here the CDR3 DNA reads TGCGCCAGCAGCCAAGAGTTGTCTATGCGGAGTGGCTACACCTTC. Residues: CASSQELSMRSGYTF.

The chain joins TRBV7-3 to TRBJ2-1; D possibly corresponds to TRBD2 (5 bases). The V gene's germline CDR1 is SGHTA and CDR2 FQGTGA. CDR3 size: 12 residues. V lost 4 bases and J 5 bases, leaving 6 bases between the germline ends. The CDR3 loop reads CASSSSNNEQFF. The CDR3 bases are TGTGCCAGCAGCTCTAGCAACAATGAGCAGTTCTTC. Complete variable domain (other parts from reference TRBV7-3 and TRBJ2-1): GAGVSQTPSNKVTEKGKYVELRCDPISGHTALYWYRQSLGQGPEFLIYFQGTGAADDSGLPNDRFFAVRPEGSVSTLKIQRTERGDSAVYLCASSSSNNEQFFGPGTRLTVL.

V gene TRBV6-1 combines with J gene TRBJ2-7; D might be TRBD2 (6 bases). The CDR3 length is 15 residues. Germline V gene data show CDR1 as MNHNS and CDR2 as SASEGT. Trimming removed 2 bases from V and 5 bases from J, with 16 bases in between. The chain's CDR3 is CASSEMVGGFNEQYF. In DNA form, the CDR3 reads TGTGCCAGCAGTGAAATGGTAGGAGGGTTTAACGAGCAGTACTTC.

This sequence joins TRBV18 and TRBJ2-7, with 9 bases identical to TRBD1. V dropped 5 bases and J dropped 1; count of bases not matched to a gene: 9. CDR1 and CDR2 from the germline V gene are KGHSH and LQKENI. The CDR3 has 16 amino acids. The CDR3 is CASSKQTGGLSYEQYF. The CDR3 nucleotides are TGTGCCAGCTCAAAACAAACAGGGGGCCTTTCCTACGAGCAGTACTTC.

The rearrangement joins TRBV15 to TRBJ2-5, with TRBD2 as a possible D gene (5 bases). The CDR3 is 14 amino acids. Germline lookup yields CDR1 LNHNV and CDR2 YYDKDF (reference sequence). Trimming cost V 5 bases and J 2 bases, with 12 bases left between them. CDR3 DNA: TGTGCCACCAGCCCTTGGAGAGGGCAAGAGACCCAGTACTTC. It yields the protein CATSPWRGQETQYF.

This clone was observed many times. The V call is TRBV7-9, the J call TRBJ2-7; a weak D match, TRBD2 (5 bases). CDR3 length: 15 amino acids. The V end lost 5 bases, the J end lost 6 bases, and 20 bases lay between the germline ends. Germline assignment: CDR1 SEHNR and CDR2 FQNEAQ (reference sequence). The CDR3 bases are TGTGCCAGCAGCCCCCTAGGGAGATCATTGTCCGAGCAGTACTTC. Amino acid sequence: CASSPLGRSLSEQYF.